This T cell receptor beta chain was retrieved from a study of OX40 agonist ivuxolimab in advanced cancers. Study summary: Dose-escalation patients' cancers were hepatocellular carcinoma, melanoma, renal cell or head and neck cancer.

Study conclusions and caveats: Clonal expansion was seen in CD4+ and CD8+ blood T cells by week 6 at 0.1 to 3.0 mg/kg.

The CDR3 sequence is 14 residues long. Germline loops: CDR1 LGHNA, CDR2 YSLEER. V was clipped by 4 bases and J by 7 bases, with 16 bases between them. The assay was immunoSEQ multiplex PCR, and TCRdb's table has in-frame clones only and misses some. The sample lists about 89,000 clones; just over 90% were seen once. Turning to this clone: Its antigen is not known.

The genes are TRBV4-3 and TRBJ1-2; tentative D call: TRBD1 (5 bases). Sequences were derived from CD4+ or CD8+ T cells sorted from blood, sampled in a trial of the OX40 agonist ivuxolimab. The sequence was obtained from an adult with an advanced solid tumor such as melanoma, head and neck, liver or kidney cancer. The CDR3 reads CASSPTGGISGYTF. DNA of the CDR3: TGCGCCAGCAGCCCGACGGGGGGAATAAGTGGCTACACCTTC.